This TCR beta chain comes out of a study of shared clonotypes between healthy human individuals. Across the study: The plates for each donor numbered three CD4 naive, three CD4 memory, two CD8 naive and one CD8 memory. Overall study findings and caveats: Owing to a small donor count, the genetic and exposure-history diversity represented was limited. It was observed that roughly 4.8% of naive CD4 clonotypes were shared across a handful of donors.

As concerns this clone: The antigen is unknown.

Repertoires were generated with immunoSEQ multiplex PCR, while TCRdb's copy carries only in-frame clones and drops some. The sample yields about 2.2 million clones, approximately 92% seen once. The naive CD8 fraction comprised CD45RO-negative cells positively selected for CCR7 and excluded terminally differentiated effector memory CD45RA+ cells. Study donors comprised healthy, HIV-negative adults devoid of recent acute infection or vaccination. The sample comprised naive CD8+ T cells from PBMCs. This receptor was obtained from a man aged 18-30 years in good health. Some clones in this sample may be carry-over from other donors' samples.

This chain's CDR3 is CASSQKGTDTQYF. CDR3 in DNA: TGTGCCAGCAGCCAAAAGGGCACAGATACGCAGTATTTT. V and J are TRBV6-6 and TRBJ2-3; D remains unclear. From germline, CDR1 is MNHNY and CDR2 SVGAGI (reference sequence). V was pared by 6 bases and J by 1 base, with 8 bases between. The CDR3 has 13 residues.